The present T cell receptor beta chain was sequenced within a study of T cells after yellow fever vaccination. Findings of the study overall: Peak timing came faster in the weaker secondary response, day 5 versus 15. Boosting was followed by the reappearance of most primary-vaccination clones (just under 97% CD4, around 91% CD8). CD4 and CD8 compartments shared a small share of clonotypes.

A few counts support this clonotype. Its antigen is unidentified. This CDR3 has 12 amino acids. Germline CDR1 reads SGDLS; CDR2 reads YYNGEE. V lost 3 bases and J lost 5; bases outside the gene matches: 1. The study made its TCR cDNA through 5'RACE template switching. That step introduced a universal primer site along with UMIs. TCRdb called the 5' RACE reads again in MiXCR, with one record for every CDR3 protein. The data show about 340,000 distinct CDR3 sequences, 12% seen once. This TCR came from a man aged 18 to 29 who received the YFV17D yellow fever vaccine. Sequences were derived from CD4+ T cells sorted from PBMCs, sampled 15 days after the yellow fever booster vaccination. J is TRBJ1-2 and V is TRBV9; 7 nucleotides agree with TRBD1. The CDR3 region is CASSGTGYGYTF. The CDR3 DNA reads TGTGCCAGCAGCGGGACAGGTTATGGCTACACCTTC.